This T cell receptor (beta chain) appears in the sequencing data of a study of T cell responses to AZD1222 COVID-19 vaccine. The study's findings and limits: Unmutated variant regions are reportedly targeted by nearly half of spike-specific TCRs.

About this clone: Its matching antigen is unknown.

Produced via immunoSEQ multiplex PCR; TCRdb's table is partial and in-frame only. The sample lists fewer than 150,000 clones, roughly 93% seen once, with roughly 0.91% in the top ten. The CDR3 spans 15 residues. Germline assignment: CDR1 SGHRS and CDR2 YFSETQ. V dropped 4 bases and J dropped 2 bases, with 15 bases sitting between them. The chain joins TRBV5-1 to TRBJ1-2; maybe TRBD1 (5 bases). The sample consisted of peripheral blood, taken on day 0 of AZD1222 vaccination. This clonotype was sampled from an adult in good health. CDR3 bases: TGCGCCAGCAGCCCCCAAGGGGATTACAACTATGGCTACACCTTC. Translation: CASSPQGDYNYGYTF.